The 10 T cell receptor beta chains reported below all come from one sample, sequenced in a study of Ad26.COV2.S vaccination and SARS-CoV-2 variants (dated by TCRdb to the early 2020s). The library was produced with the immunoSEQ multiplex PCR assay. TCRdb's version of the immuneACCESS table is confined to in-frame rearrangements and falls short of the full clone set. An unresolved V gene accounts for under half of the shortfall where checked; the remainder is of unknown origin. The sample includes about 440,000 clones, with about 92% observed a single time. Of the sample, about 4.5% falls within the top ten clones. The treatment or condition tag for this specimen amounts to: 15 to 20 received Ad26.COV2.S at low or high dose, single or two shots; about five received placebo; per-sample allocation not given. For vaccine and placebo recipients, repertoires were sequenced using samples collected on day 63 after the first injection.

The sequencing here drew on peripheral blood, taken in a trial of Ad26.COV2.S vaccine versus placebo. The receptors were sampled from a person aged 18-65 years who received the Ad26.COV2.S COVID-19 vaccine or a placebo.

J is TRBJ2-1 and V is TRBV6-1; 7 bases are shared with TRBD1. The V gene end was trimmed by 3 bases and the J gene end by 8 bases; junction bases not matched to a gene: 10. The CDR3 loop spans 15 amino acids. The V gene's germline CDR1 is MNHNS and CDR2 SASEGT. The CDR3 reads CASSDGQAPPDEQFF. CDR3 sequence (DNA): TGTGCCAGCAGTGACGGACAGGCACCCCCGGATGAGCAGTTCTTC.

This chain links TRBV10-2 with TRBJ2-3; D gene ambiguous. The V gene lost 2 bases and the J gene lost 7 bases, with 10 bases spanning the gap. Germline loops: CDR1 WSHSY, CDR2 SAAADI. The CDR3 contains 13 residues. The DNA of the CDR3 is TGCGCCAGCAGTGAGGCTGGCCCTAATACGCAGTATTTT. Amino acid sequence: CASSEAGPNTQYF.

CDR3 loop: CASGLHHTGELFF. DNA for the CDR3: TGTGCTAGTGGTTTGCACCACACCGGGGAGCTGTTTTTT. V is TRBV12-5 and J is TRBJ2-2; D unresolved. The CDR3 contains 13 residues. V lost 2 bases and J 3 bases, leaving 4 bases between the germline ends. The germline CDR1 and CDR2 sequences are LGHNT and FRNRAP. The full variable domain, with the rest looked up from reference TRBV12-5 and TRBJ2-2, is DARVTQTPRHKVTEMGQEVTMRCQPILGHNTVFWYRQTMMQGLELLAYFRNRAPLDDSGMPKDRFSAEMPDATLATLKIQPSEPRDSAVYFCASGLHHTGELFFGEGSRLTVL.

This clone appeared a few times. V and J are TRBV29-1 and TRBJ2-7; D could derive from TRBD1 or TRBD2 (5 bases each). The germline CDR1 and CDR2 sequences are SQVTM and ANQGSEA. Trimming removed 7 bases at V and 5 bases at J, with 15 bases between. The CDR3 contains 12 residues. The CDR3 spells CSDFRELHEQYF. CDR3 DNA sequence: TGCAGCGATTTCAGGGAGCTTCACGAGCAGTACTTC.

V gene TRBV27 combines with J gene TRBJ2-7; 8 bases match TRBD2. CDR1 and CDR2 (germline): MNHEY, SMNVEV (reference sequence). The CDR3 is 15 amino acids. J gave up 1 base and V 2 bases, and 4 bases lay outside the gene matches. CDR3 protein: CASSLGSSGSYEQYF. The CDR3 DNA reads as TGTGCCAGCAGTTTAGGTTCTAGCGGGTCCTACGAGCAGTACTTC.

In the case of this clone: The sample contains more than one DNA sequence encoding this CDR3. CDR3 protein: CASGLSYEQYF. The CDR3 DNA is TGTGCCAGCGGACTATCCTACGAGCAGTACTTC. The chain combines TRBV27 with TRBJ2-7; D perhaps matches TRBD2 (6 bases). The V and J ends lost 8 bases and 1 base respectively, with 6 bases between them. Germline CDR1 is MNHEY and CDR2 is SMNVEV (reference sequence). The CDR3 is 11 residues long.

The rearrangement uses TRBV7-2 and TRBJ2-7; D not resolved. Trimming stripped 5 bases from V and 3 bases from J, with 8 bases between. The CDR3 consists of 12 residues. Germline CDR1 reads SGHTA; CDR2 reads FQGNSA. This chain's CDR3 is CASSQTVYEQYF. CDR3 nucleotide sequence: TGTGCCAGCAGCCAAACCGTCTACGAGCAGTACTTC.

The chain is built from TRBV7-8 and TRBJ2-5; 9 bases line up with TRBD1. The CDR3 covers 16 residues. CDR1 is SGHVS, CDR2 FQNEAQ, per germline. After removal of 1 base from V and 4 bases from J, the junction contained 7 bases not matched to a gene. CDR3 bases: TGTGCCAGCAGCTTAGGAGTGACAGGGGGGCGAGAGACCCAGTACTTC. Its translation is CASSLGVTGGRETQYF.

With respect to this clone: The sample contains more than one DNA sequence encoding this CDR3. The chain recombines TRBV27 with TRBJ2-6; D gene uncertain. CDR3 length: 13 amino acids. Germline V gives CDR1 MNHEY, CDR2 SMNVEV (reference sequence). Deletions cut 0 bases from V and 3 bases from J, with 0 bases between. In nucleotides, the CDR3 is TGTGCCAGCAGTTTATCTGGGGCCAACGTCCTGACTTTC. It codes for CASSLSGANVLTF.

As regards this clone: Other DNA sequences in this sample translate to the same CDR3. The V and J genes are TRBV7-9 and TRBJ2-2, with TRBD1 identical over 7 bases. Germline CDR1 and CDR2: SEHNR and FQNEAQ (reference sequence). The CDR3 spans 16 residues. V lost 5 bases and J lost 0; bases outside the gene matches: 6. The CDR3 nucleotides read TGTGCCAGCAGCCCGCGACAGGGCGCGAACACCGGGGAGCTGTTTTTT. This translates into CASSPRQGANTGELFF.